Listed below are T cell receptor beta chains from one sample, sequenced in a study of blood T cell repertoires in COVID-19. Libraries were prepared by immunoSEQ multiplex PCR; TCRdb keeps only in-frame clonotypes and omits some of them. The data contain tens of thousands of clones, approximately 80% of them seen just once; the ten biggest clones take up approximately 10%. What was sequenced was peripheral blood. Receptor source: a human donor in a cohort sampled during active COVID-19. CDR3s include the opening cysteine and the closing phenylalanine or tryptophan.

v_call,j_call,cdr3_aa
TRBV30,TRBJ2-7,CAWSRGGGGGYEQYF
TRBV2,TRBJ2-2,CATQSENTGELFF
TRBV2,TRBJ1-5,CASKGAVPYSNQPQHF
TRBV19,TRBJ2-2,CASSLLGASYTGELFF
TRBV5-3,TRBJ1-4,CARSPGTGPAKGFF
TRBV29-1,TRBJ1-2,CSVEADGRRDYGYTF
TRBV15,TRBJ2-3,CATSGRDFTDTQYF
TRBV6-5,TRBJ2-7,CASSSGTLAGQYF
TRBV5-1,TRBJ2-7,CASSLGGNYEQYF
TRBV19,TRBJ2-3,CASSIGGGTDTQYF
TRBV5-1,TRBJ2-2,CASSLGGTENTGELFF
TRBV12-3/TRBV12-4,TRBJ2-1,CASGRGNEQFF
TRBV2,TRBJ2-5,CASSATSGRETQYF
TRBV11-2,TRBJ2-7,CASSSWTGWNYEQYF
TRBV19,TRBJ1-2,CASRAQGAHHGYTF
TRBV5-8,TRBJ1-1,CASSFWEGQGKTEAFF
TRBV9,TRBJ1-3,CASSQEGLLGNTIYF
TRBV5-4,TRBJ1-6,CASSSQTGSNSPLHF
TRBV28,TRBJ2-7,CASVSGTLTYEQYF
TRBV7-2,TRBJ1-1,CASSLALRQGFFF
TRBV2,TRBJ1-2,CASSDRGRYGYTF
TRBV11-1,TRBJ2-7,CASSPFSYEQYF
TRBV5-4,TRBJ2-1,CASSSTSGDAYNEQFF
TRBV24-1,TRBJ1-5,CATALTGGRNQPQHF
TRBV27,TRBJ2-7,CASSLAGSYEQYF
TRBV5-1,TRBJ2-1,CASSLEGIIRNEQFF
TRBV27,TRBJ2-7,CASSLSTSGTYEQYF
TRBV3-1/TRBV3-2,TRBJ2-5,CASSQGLAGAGRSETQYF
TRBV3-1/TRBV3-2,TRBJ2-5,CASSHRGQETQYF
TRBV6-5,TRBJ2-7,CASTTGGYEQYF
TRBV5-4,TRBJ2-1,CASNQRRLAGDNEQFF
TRBV6-4,TRBJ2-5,CASSETFQETQYF
TRBV5-1,TRBJ2-1,CASSSNRGNEQFF
TRBV7-3,TRBJ2-3,CASSLLGDSSTDTQYF
TRBV24-1,TRBJ2-1,CATSDPRDEQFF
TRBV28,TRBJ2-3,CASSPRQLTQYF
TRBV28,TRBJ1-2,CASSGRTGITGYTF
TRBV6-5,TRBJ1-5,CASIQRGNQPQHF
TRBV11-3,TRBJ1-4,CASSSRAPGQATNEKLFF
TRBV9,TRBJ2-1,CASSPRGSSYNEQFF
TRBV30,TRBJ1-2,CAWSRRGGSGYGYTF
TRBV5-1,TRBJ2-4,CASSLSLSENIQYF
TRBV27,TRBJ2-7,CASSLIGGAFDYEQYF
TRBV27,TRBJ2-2,CASSRREGAGELFF
TRBV30,TRBJ1-1,CAWSSSRRATEAFF
TRBV11-2,TRBJ2-7,CASSLGVREQYF
TRBV19,TRBJ1-1,CASTPDRGPVNTEAFF
TRBV6-1,TRBJ2-3,CASSEGASTDTQYF
TRBV11-2,TRBJ2-5,CASSLDHSSGRKTQYF
TRBV2,TRBJ2-1,CASRISGINEQFF
TRBV30,TRBJ2-7,CAWSSYDRVGF
TRBV19,TRBJ2-1,CASSTGLGYNEQFF